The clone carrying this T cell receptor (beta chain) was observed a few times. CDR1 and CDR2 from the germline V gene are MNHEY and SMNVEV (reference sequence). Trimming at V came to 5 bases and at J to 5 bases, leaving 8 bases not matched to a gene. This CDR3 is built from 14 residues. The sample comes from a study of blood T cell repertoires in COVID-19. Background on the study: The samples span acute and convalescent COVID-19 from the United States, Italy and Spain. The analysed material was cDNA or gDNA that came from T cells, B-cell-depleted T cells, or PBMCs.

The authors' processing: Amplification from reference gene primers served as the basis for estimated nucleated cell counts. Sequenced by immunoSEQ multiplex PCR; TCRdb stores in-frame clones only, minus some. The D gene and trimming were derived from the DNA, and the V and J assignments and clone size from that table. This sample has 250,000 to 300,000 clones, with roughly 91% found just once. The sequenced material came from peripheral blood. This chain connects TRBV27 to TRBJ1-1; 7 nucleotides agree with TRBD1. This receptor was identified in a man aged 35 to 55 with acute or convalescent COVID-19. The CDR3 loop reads CASSRLTGRTEAFF. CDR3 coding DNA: TGTGCCAGCAGTCGGTTGACAGGGAGGACTGAAGCTTTCTTT.